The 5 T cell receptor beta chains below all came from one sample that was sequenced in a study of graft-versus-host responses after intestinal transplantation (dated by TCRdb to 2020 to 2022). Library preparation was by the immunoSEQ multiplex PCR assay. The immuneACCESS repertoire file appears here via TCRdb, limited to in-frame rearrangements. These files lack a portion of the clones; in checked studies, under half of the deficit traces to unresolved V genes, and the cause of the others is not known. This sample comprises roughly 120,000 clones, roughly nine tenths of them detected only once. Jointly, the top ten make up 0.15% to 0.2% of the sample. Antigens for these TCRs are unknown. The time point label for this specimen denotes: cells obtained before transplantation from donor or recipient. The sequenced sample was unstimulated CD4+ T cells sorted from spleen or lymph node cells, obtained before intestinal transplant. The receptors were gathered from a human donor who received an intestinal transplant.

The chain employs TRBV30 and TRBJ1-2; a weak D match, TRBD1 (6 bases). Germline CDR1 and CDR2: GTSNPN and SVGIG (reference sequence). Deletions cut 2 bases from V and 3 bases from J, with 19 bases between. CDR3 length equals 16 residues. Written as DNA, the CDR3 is TGTGCCTGGAGTCCGTCGGGGGGGGGCCCTTACTATGGCTACACCTTC. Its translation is CAWSPSGGGPYYGYTF. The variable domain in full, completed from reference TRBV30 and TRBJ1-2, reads SQTIHQWPATLVQPVGSPLSLECTVEGTSNPNLYWYRQAAGRGLQLLFYSVGIGQISSEVPQNLSASRPQDRQFILSSKKLLLSDSGFYLCAWSPSGGGPYYGYTFGSGTRLTVV.

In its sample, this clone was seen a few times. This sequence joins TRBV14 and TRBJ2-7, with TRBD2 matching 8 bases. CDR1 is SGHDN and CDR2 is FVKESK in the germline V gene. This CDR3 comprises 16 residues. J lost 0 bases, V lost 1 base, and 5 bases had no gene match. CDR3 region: CASSQGLAGPSYEQYF. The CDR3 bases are TGTGCCAGCAGCCAAGGGCTAGCGGGCCCCTCCTACGAGCAGTACTTC.

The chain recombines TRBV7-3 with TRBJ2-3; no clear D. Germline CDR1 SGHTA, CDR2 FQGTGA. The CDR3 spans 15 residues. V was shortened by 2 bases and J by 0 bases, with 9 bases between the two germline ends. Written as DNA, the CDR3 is TGTGCCAGCAGCTTAGCTGCTACTAGCACAGATACGCAGTATTTT. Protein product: CASSLAATSTDTQYF.

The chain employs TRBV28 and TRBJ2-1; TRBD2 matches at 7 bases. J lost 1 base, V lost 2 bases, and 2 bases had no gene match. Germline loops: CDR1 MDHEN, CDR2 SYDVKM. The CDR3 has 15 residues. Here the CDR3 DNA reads TGTGCCAGCAGTTTAGGGACTATATCCTACAATGAGCAGTTCTTC. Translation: CASSLGTISYNEQFF.

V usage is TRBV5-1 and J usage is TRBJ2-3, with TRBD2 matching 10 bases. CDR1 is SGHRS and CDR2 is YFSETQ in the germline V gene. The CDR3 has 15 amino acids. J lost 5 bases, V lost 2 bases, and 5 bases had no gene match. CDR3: CASSLAGGPGDTQYF. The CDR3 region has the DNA TGCGCCAGCAGCTTAGCGGGAGGGCCGGGAGATACGCAGTATTTT.